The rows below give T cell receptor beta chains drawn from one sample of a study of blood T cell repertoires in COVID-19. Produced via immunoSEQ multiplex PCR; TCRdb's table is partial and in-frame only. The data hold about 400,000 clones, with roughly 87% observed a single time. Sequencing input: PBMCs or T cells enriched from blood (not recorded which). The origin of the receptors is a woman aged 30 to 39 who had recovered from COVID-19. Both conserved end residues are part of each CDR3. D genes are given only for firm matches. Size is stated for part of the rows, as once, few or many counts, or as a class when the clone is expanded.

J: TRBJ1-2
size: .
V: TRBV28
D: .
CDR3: CASVEQDDYGYTF
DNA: TGTGCCAGCGTGGAACAGGATGACTATGGCTACACCTTC

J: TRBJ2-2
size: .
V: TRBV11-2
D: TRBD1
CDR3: CASSLVDRVSGELFF
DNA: TGTGCCAGCAGCTTAGTGGACAGGGTTTCCGGGGAGCTGTTTTTT

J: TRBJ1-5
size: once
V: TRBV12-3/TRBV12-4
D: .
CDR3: CASSFRDQPQHF
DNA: TGTGCCAGCAGTTTTCGGGATCAGCCCCAGCATTTT

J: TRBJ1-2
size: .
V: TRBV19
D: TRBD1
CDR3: CASSIDPGQVLRGYTF
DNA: TGTGCCAGTAGTATTGACCCGGGACAGGTTCTCCGGGGCTACACCTTC

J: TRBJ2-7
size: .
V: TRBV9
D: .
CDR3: CASSVGGRYEQYF
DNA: TGTGCCAGCAGCGTAGGGGGCAGATACGAGCAGTACTTC

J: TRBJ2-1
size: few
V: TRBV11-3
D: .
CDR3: CASSSGTYHGDEQFF
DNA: TGTGCCAGCAGCTCCGGGACATACCACGGCGATGAGCAGTTCTTC

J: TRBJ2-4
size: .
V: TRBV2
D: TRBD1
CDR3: CASRGQLLAKNIQYF
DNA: TGTGCCAGCAGGGGACAGCTTTTAGCCAAAAACATTCAGTACTTC

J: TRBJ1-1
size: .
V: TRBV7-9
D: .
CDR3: CASSPSFGNTEAFF
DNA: TGTGCCAGCAGCCCTTCTTTTGGCAACACTGAAGCTTTCTTT

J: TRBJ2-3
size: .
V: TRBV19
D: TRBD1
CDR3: CASGTGGPDTQYF
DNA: TGTGCCAGCGGGACAGGGGGCCCAGATACGCAGTATTTT

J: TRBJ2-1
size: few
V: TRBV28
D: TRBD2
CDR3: CASSSGTSGPYNEQFF
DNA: TGTGCCAGCAGCTCCGGGACTAGCGGACCCTACAATGAGCAGTTCTTC

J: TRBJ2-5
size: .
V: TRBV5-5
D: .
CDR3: CASSFTGHQETQYF
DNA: TGTGCCAGCAGCTTCACAGGCCACCAAGAGACCCAGTACTTC

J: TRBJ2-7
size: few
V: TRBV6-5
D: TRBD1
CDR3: CAIEERDRVYEQYF
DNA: TGTGCCATCGAGGAAAGGGACAGGGTCTACGAGCAGTACTTC

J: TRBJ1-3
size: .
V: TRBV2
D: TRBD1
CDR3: CASSIQGAKGSGNTIYF
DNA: TGTGCCAGCAGTATACAGGGGGCCAAGGGTTCTGGAAACACCATATATTTT

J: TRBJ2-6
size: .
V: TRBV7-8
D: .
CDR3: CASSWGVSSSGANVLTF
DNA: TGTGCCAGCAGCTGGGGGGTATCGAGCTCTGGGGCCAACGTCCTGACTTTC

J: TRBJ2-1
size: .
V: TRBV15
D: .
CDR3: CATSNLGTPTYNEQFF
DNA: TGTGCCACCAGCAACCTGGGGACACCTACCTACAATGAGCAGTTCTTC

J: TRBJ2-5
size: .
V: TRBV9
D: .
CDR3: CASSVAGGSAQETQYF
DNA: TGTGCCAGCAGCGTAGCTGGGGGGAGCGCCCAAGAGACCCAGTACTTC

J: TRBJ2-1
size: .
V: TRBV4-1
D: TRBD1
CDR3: CASRDRVNNEQFF
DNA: TGCGCCAGCAGGGACAGGGTCAACAATGAGCAGTTCTTC

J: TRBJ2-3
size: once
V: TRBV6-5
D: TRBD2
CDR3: CASSSGGRGSTDTQYF
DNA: TGTGCCAGCAGTTCAGGCGGGAGGGGAAGCACAGATACGCAGTATTTT

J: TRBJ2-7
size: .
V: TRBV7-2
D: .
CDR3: CASSFAGSAGYEQYF
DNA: TGTGCCAGCAGCTTTGCAGGATCTGCGGGGTACGAGCAGTACTTC

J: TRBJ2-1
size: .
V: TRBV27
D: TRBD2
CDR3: CASSFGGNEQFF
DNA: TGTGCCAGCAGTTTCGGGGGGAATGAGCAGTTCTTC

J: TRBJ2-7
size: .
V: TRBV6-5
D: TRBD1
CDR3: CASSLGQASYEQYF
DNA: TGTGCCAGCAGTCTCGGACAGGCGTCCTACGAGCAGTACTTC

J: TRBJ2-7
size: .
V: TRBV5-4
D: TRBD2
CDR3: CASSLAASGGYEQYF
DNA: TGTGCCAGCAGCTTGGCGGCTAGCGGGGGGTACGAGCAGTACTTC

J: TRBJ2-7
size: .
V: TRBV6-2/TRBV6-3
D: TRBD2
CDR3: CASSDSPGLGTVEQYF
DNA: TGTGCCAGCAGCGACTCCCCGGGACTAGGCACCGTCGAGCAGTACTTC

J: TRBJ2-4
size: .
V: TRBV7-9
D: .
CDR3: CASSFSDIQYF
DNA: TGTGCCAGCAGCTTTTCGGACATTCAGTACTTC

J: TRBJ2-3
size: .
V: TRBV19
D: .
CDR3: CASSIGASTSTDTQYF
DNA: TGTGCCAGTAGTATTGGGGCCTCGACTAGCACAGATACGCAGTATTTT

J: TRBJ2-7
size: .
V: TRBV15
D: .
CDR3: CATSGRGEQYF
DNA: TGTGCCACCAGCGGCAGAGGTGAGCAGTACTTC

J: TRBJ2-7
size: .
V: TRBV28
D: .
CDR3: CASSLAGYEQYF
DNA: TGTGCCAGCAGTTTAGCAGGGTACGAGCAGTACTTC

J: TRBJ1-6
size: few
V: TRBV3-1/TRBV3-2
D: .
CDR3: CASSQGPGHNSPLHF
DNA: TGTGCCAGCAGCCAAGGCCCGGGACACAATTCACCCCTCCACTTT

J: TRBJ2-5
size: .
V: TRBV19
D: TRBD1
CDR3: CASTGGTGARETQYF
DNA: TGTGCCAGTACCGGGGGGACAGGGGCGAGGGAGACCCAGTACTTC

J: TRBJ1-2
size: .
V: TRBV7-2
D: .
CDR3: CASSHGQLYGYTF
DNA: TGTGCCAGCAGTCACGGACAGCTCTATGGCTACACCTTC

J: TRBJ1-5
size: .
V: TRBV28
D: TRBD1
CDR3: CASSPRTGVGNQPQHF
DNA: TGTGCCAGCAGTCCGCGGACAGGGGTCGGCAATCAGCCCCAGCATTTT

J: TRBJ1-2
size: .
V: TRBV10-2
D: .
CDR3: CASTVTTERGYTF
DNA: TGCGCCAGCACCGTTACAACGGAGCGGGGCTACACCTTC

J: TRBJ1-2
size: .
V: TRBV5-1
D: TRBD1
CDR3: CASSLGDRAGGYTF
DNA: TGCGCCAGCAGCTTGGGGGACAGGGCCGGAGGCTACACCTTC

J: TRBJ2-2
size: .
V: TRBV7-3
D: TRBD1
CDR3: CASSATPGQGARTGELFF
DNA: TGTGCCAGCAGCGCCACGCCAGGACAGGGGGCTAGAACCGGGGAGCTGTTTTTT

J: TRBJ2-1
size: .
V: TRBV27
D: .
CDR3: CASRNYGDYNEQFF
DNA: TGTGCCAGCAGGAACTACGGGGACTACAATGAGCAGTTCTTC

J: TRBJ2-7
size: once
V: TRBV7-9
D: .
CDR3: CASSLAYGDSYEQYF
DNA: TGTGCCAGCAGCTTAGCCTACGGAGACTCCTACGAGCAGTACTTC

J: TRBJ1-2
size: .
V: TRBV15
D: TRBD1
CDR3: CATSRGDRARDNYGYTF
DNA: TGTGCCACCAGCAGGGGAGACAGGGCGAGAGATAACTATGGCTACACCTTC

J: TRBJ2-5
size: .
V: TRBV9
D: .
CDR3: CASSPRGDQTQYF
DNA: TGTGCCAGCAGCCCCCGCGGTGATCAGACCCAGTACTTC

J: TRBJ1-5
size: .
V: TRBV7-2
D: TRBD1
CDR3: CASSPTGTGGSQPQHF
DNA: TGTGCCAGCAGTCCAACCGGGACAGGGGGTTCTCAGCCCCAGCATTTT

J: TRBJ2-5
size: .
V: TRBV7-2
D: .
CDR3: CASSLAQLETQYF
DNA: TGTGCCAGCAGCTTAGCACAGCTAGAGACCCAGTACTTC

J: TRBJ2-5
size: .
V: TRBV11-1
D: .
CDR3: CASTHGWGRETQYF
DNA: TGTGCCAGCACCCACGGTTGGGGCCGGGAGACCCAGTACTTC

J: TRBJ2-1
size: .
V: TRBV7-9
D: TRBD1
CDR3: CASSDPGQGNNEQFF
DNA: TGTGCCAGCAGCGATCCGGGACAGGGTAACAATGAGCAGTTCTTC

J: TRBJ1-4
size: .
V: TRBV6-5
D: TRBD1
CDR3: CASSLDRGSEKLFF
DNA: TGTGCCAGCAGCCTGGACAGGGGCAGTGAAAAACTGTTTTTT

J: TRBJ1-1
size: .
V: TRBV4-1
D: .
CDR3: CASRPTANTEAFF
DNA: TGCGCCAGCAGACCCACAGCTAACACTGAAGCTTTCTTT

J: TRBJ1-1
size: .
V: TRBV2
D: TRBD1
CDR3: CASSESSGGWDTEAFF
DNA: TGTGCCAGCAGTGAGAGCTCAGGGGGCTGGGACACTGAAGCTTTCTTT

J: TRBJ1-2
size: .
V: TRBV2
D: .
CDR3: CASSEGRAYTF
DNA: TGTGCCAGCAGTGAGGGGAGGGCCTACACCTTC

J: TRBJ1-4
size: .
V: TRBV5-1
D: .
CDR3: CASSLVAGRGGEKLFF
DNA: TGCGCCAGCAGCTTGGTTGCGGGGCGTGGGGGTGAAAAACTGTTTTTT

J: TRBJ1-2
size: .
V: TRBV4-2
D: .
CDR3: CASRTDGGYGYTF
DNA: TGTGCCAGCAGAACCGACGGGGGCTATGGCTACACCTTC

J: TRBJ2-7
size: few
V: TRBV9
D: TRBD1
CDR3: CASSVGQGGYEQYF
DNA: TGTGCCAGCAGCGTAGGACAGGGCGGCTACGAGCAGTACTTC

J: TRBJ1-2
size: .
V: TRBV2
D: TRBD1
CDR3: CASSEAQQGPANYGYTF
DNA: TGTGCCAGCAGTGAAGCCCAACAGGGGCCGGCTAACTATGGCTACACCTTC

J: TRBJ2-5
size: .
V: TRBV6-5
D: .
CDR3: CASRRRGEQETQYF
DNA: TGTGCCAGCAGGAGAAGGGGCGAGCAAGAGACCCAGTACTTC